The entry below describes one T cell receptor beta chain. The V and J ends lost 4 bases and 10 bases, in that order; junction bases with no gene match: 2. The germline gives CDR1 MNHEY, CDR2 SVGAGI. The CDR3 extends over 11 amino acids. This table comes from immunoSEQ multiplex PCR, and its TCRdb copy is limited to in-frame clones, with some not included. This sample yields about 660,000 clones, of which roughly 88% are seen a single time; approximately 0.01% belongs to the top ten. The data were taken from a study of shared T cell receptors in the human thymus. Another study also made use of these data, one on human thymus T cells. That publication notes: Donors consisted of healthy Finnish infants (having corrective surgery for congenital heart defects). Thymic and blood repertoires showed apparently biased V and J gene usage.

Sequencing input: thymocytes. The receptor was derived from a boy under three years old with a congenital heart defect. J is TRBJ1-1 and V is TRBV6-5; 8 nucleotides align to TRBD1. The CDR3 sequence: CASSSGTGAFF. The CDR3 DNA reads TGTGCCAGCAGTTCCGGGACAGGAGCTTTCTTT.